Below are 12 T cell receptor beta chains sequenced from a single sample in a study of cytomegalovirus exposure and HLA in healthy donors. With 60 Vbeta and 13 Jbeta primers, the PCR was carried out. Profiling relied on immunoSEQ multiplex PCR, and the TCRdb table lists in-frame clones only, not all of them. The sample consists of some 150,000 clones, 80% of them appearing once. The sample comprised PBMCs. The receptors shown here come from a woman between 45 and 60 years old in good health and CMV-seronegative.

J is TRBJ2-1 and V is TRBV7-2; D is unresolved. V was trimmed by 1 base and J by 2 bases, leaving 9 bases between them. The CDR3 runs to 15 residues. Germline loops: CDR1 SGHTA, CDR2 FQGNSA. This CDR3 reads CASSLDERPYNEQFF. The CDR3 DNA reads as TGTGCCAGCAGCTTAGATGAGCGCCCCTACAATGAGCAGTTCTTC.

The chain combines TRBV28 with TRBJ1-3, with 7 positions matching TRBD1. This CDR3 has 14 residues. Germline V CDR1 and CDR2: MDHEN, SYDVKM. V lost 6 bases, J lost 6 bases, and 8 bases stayed unmatched. CDR3 sequence: CASRTQGLENTIYF. CDR3 in DNA: TGTGCCAGCAGAACACAGGGGTTAGAAAACACCATATATTTT.

This chain uses TRBV28 with TRBJ1-2, with 10 bases aligning to TRBD1. CDR3 length: 15 amino acids. V lost 5 bases to trimming and J lost 5 bases; unmatched junction nucleotides: 8. Germline CDR1 and CDR2: MDHEN and SYDVKM. CDR3 bases: TGTGCCAGCAGTCCATCGACAGGGGGCAGGTATGGCTACACCTTC. Its protein is CASSPSTGGRYGYTF.

The genes are TRBV11-2 and TRBJ2-3; TRBD2 agrees at 10 bases. Germline CDR1 is SGHAT and CDR2 is FQNNGV. Trimming cost V 0 bases and J 3 bases; bases outside gene matches: 3. The CDR3 extends over 16 amino acids. The CDR3 region has the DNA TGTGCCAGCAGCTTAGAGCCAGCGGGGGGGACAGATACGCAGTATTTT. This encodes CASSLEPAGGTDTQYF.

The chain joins TRBV10-3 to TRBJ1-1, with D possibly TRBD1 on 6 matching bases. Germline CDR1 ENHRY, CDR2 SYGVKD. Trimming cost V 7 bases and J 3 bases, with 18 bases left between them. The CDR3 spans 15 residues. CDR3 protein: CAIKAGPKGDTEAFF. In nucleotides, the CDR3 is TGTGCCATCAAGGCAGGGCCCAAGGGGGACACTGAAGCTTTCTTT.

The chain couples TRBV10-3 to TRBJ1-1, with D possibly being TRBD1 (6 bases). With 10 bases removed from V and 2 bases from J, the gap between germline ends came to 11 bases. The CDR3 has 12 amino acids. In germline, CDR1 is ENHRY, CDR2 SYGVKD. CDR3 nucleotides: TGTGCCACAAGACAGGTAAACACTGAAGCTTTCTTT. Its protein is CATRQVNTEAFF.

This chain links TRBV28 with TRBJ1-1; perhaps TRBD1 as D (5 bases). V was cut by 9 bases and J by 0 bases, with 23 bases left in between. There are 17 residues in the CDR3. The V gene's germline CDR1 is MDHEN and CDR2 SYDVKM. CDR3 nucleotides: TGTGCCAGTACCCCAATCCGGGGGGGGAGCATGAACACTGAAGCTTTCTTT. Translated, it gives CASTPIRGGSMNTEAFF.

The chain has TRBV5-1 and TRBJ2-5; no clear D. The end of the DNA aligns better with TRBJ2-7, so the J call may be wrong. The CDR3 runs 15 residues. CDR1 is SGHRS, CDR2 YFSETQ, per germline. CDR3 nucleotides: TGCGCCAGCAGCTTGAGTTCGGGTTCCAGCTACGAGCAGTACTTC. Translation: CASSLSSGSSYEQYF.

As concerns this clone: Other DNA sequences in the sample encode the same CDR3. V is TRBV5-1 and J is TRBJ1-5, with D possibly TRBD1 on 5 matching bases. CDR1 SGHRS and CDR2 YFSETQ come from the germline V gene. With 0 bases removed from V and 0 bases from J, the gap between germline ends came to 7 bases. The CDR3 has 15 residues. CDR3 sequence: CASSLEGVSNQPQHF. The DNA for the CDR3 is TGCGCCAGCAGCTTGGAAGGGGTTAGCAATCAGCCCCAGCATTTT.

This sequence joins TRBV5-1 and TRBJ1-1, with D tentatively TRBD1 (6 bases). V was pared by 0 bases and J by 4 bases, with 13 bases between. The length of the CDR3 is 15 residues. CDR1 is SGHRS and CDR2 is YFSETQ in the germline V gene. The CDR3 loop reads CASSLGGGASTEAFF. CDR3 in DNA: TGCGCCAGCAGCTTGGGGGGGGGCGCGAGCACTGAAGCTTTCTTT. Drawing the rest from reference TRBV5-1 and TRBJ1-1, the complete variable domain is KAGVTQTPRYLIKTRGQQVTLSCSPISGHRSVSWYQQTPGQGLQFLFEYFSETQRNKGNFPGRFSGRQFSNSRSEMNVSTLELGDSALYLCASSLGGGASTEAFFGQGTRLTVV.

The chain combines TRBV27 with TRBJ2-1; 10 bases fit TRBD2. The CDR3 loop spans 14 amino acids. The germline gives CDR1 MNHEY, CDR2 SMNVEV (reference sequence). Trimming at V came to 6 bases and at J to 2 bases, leaving 1 base not matched to a gene. The CDR3 region is CASSGLAAYNEQFF. The CDR3 DNA reads TGTGCCAGCAGCGGACTAGCGGCCTACAATGAGCAGTTCTTC.

This chain uses TRBV7-9 with TRBJ2-7, with D uncertain. Trimming pared 3 bases from V and 0 bases from J, leaving 9 bases between. The CDR3 runs to 14 residues. The germline V gene has CDR1 SEHNR and CDR2 FQNEAQ (reference sequence). The CDR3 loop reads CASSFSVNSYEQYF. The CDR3 DNA reads TGTGCCAGCAGCTTTAGTGTCAACTCCTACGAGCAGTACTTC.